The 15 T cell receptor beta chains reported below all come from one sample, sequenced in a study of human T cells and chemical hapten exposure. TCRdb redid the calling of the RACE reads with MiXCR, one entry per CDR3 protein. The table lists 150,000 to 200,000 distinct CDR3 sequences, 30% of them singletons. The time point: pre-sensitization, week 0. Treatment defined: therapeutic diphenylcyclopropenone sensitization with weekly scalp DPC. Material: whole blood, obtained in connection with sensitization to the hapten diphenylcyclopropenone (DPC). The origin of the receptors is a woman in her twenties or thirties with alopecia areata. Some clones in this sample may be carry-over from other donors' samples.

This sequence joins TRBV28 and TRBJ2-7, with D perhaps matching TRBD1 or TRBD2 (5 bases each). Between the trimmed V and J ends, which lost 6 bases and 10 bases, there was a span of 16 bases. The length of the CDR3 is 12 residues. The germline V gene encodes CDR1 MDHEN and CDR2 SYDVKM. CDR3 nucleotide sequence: TGTGCCAGCAGCACCGGGACCCCCAATCAGTACTTC. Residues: CASSTGTPNQYF.

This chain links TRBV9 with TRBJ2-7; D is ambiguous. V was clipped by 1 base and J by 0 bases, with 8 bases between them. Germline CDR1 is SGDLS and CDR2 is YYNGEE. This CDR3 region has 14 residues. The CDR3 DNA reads TGTGCCAGCAGCGTATACAGTAGCTCCTACGAGCAGTACTTC. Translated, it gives CASSVYSSSYEQYF.

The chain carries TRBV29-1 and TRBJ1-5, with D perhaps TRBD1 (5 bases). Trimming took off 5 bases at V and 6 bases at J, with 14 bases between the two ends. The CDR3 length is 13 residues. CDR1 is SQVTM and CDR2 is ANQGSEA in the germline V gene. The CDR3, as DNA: TGCAGCGTTCTAGGGGCGTTGGGTCAGCCCCAGCATTTT. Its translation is CSVLGALGQPQHF.

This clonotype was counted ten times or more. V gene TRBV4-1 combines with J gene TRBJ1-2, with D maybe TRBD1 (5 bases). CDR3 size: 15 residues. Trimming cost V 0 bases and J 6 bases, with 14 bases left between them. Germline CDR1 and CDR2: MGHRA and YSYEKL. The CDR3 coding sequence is TGCGCCAGCAGCCAAGAATCGTCTAGGGGCCATGGCTACACCTTC. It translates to CASSQESSRGHGYTF.

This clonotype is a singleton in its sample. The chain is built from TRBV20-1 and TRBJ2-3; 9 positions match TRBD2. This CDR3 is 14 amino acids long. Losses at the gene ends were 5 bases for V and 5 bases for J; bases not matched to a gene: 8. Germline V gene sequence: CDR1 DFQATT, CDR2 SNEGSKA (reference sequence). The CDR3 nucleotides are TGCAGTGCTCAGGATAGCGGGGGAGGAGATACGCAGTATTTT. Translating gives CSAQDSGGGDTQYF.

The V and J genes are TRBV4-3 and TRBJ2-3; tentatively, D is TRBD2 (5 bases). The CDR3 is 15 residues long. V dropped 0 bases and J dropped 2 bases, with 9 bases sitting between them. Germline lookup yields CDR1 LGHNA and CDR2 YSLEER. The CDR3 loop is CASSQDLDFTDTQYF. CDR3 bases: TGCGCCAGCAGCCAAGATTTGGACTTCACAGATACGCAGTATTTT.

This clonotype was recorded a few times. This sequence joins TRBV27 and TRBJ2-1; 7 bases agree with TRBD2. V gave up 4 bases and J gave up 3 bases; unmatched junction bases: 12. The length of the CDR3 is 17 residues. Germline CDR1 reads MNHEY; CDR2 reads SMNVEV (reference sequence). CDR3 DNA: TGTGCCAGCAGTTCGCTCCTCCTCGCGGGGGACTACAATGAGCAGTTCTTC. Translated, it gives CASSSLLLAGDYNEQFF.

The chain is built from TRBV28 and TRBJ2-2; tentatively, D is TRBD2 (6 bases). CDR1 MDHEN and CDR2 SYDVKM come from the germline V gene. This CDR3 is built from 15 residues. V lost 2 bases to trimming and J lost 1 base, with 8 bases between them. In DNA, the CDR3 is TGTGCCAGCAGTTTAGGGGGACTGAACACCGGGGAGCTGTTTTTT. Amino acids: CASSLGGLNTGELFF.

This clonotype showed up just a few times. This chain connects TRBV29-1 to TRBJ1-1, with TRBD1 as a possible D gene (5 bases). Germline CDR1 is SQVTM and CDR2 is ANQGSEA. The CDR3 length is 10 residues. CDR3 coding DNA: TGCGGGGGGGGGAACACTGAAGCTTTCTTT. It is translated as CGGGNTEAFF.

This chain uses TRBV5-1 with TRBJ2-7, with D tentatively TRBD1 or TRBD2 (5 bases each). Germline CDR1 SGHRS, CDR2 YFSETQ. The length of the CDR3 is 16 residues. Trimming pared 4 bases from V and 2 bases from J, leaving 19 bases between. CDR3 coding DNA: TGCGCCAGCAGCCCAACCCCTACCCAGGGAGCCTACGAGCAGTACTTC. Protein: CASSPTPTQGAYEQYF.

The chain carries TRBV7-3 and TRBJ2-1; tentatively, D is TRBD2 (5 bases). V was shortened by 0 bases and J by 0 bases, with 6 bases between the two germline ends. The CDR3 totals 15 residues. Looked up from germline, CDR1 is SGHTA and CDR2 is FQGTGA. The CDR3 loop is CASSLTGSSYNEQFF. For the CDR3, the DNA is TGTGCCAGCAGCTTAACTGGGAGCTCCTACAATGAGCAGTTCTTC.

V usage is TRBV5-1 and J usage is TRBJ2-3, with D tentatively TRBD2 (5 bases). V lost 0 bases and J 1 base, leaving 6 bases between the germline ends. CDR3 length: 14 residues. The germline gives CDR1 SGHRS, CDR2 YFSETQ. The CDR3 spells CASSLELGTDTQYF. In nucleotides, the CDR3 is TGCGCCAGCAGCTTGGAACTAGGCACAGATACGCAGTATTTT.

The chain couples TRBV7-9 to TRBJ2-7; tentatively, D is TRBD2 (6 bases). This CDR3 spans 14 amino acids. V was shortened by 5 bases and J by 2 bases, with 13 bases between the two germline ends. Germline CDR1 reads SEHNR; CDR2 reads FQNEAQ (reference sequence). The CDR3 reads CASSGGGVPYEQYF. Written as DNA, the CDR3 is TGTGCCAGCAGCGGAGGAGGGGTCCCCTACGAGCAGTACTTC.

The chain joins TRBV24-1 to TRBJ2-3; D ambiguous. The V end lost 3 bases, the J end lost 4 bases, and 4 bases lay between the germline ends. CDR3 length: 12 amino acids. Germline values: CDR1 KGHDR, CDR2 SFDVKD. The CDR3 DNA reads TGTGCCACCAGTGATCTATCAGATACGCAGTATTTT. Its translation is CATSDLSDTQYF.

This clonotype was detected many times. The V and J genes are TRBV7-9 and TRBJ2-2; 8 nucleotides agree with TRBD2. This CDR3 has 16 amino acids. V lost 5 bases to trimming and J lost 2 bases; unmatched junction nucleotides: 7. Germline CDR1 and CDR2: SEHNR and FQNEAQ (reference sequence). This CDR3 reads CASSTLSGDNTGELFF. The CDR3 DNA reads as TGTGCCAGCAGCACCCTTAGCGGGGATAACACCGGGGAGCTGTTTTTT.